A single sample gave rise to the 20 T cell receptor beta chains below, sequenced in a study of monozygotic twins with cystic fibrosis. Using immunoSEQ multiplex PCR, the repertoire was profiled, and TCRdb retains in-frame clones only, with some absent. Here the sample spans tens of thousands of clones, about 96% being singletons. Source material: blood. These receptors were obtained from a girl aged 2-15 years with cystic fibrosis.

J is TRBJ2-3 and V is TRBV11-2, with D tentatively TRBD1 (6 bases). The germline V gene has CDR1 SGHAT and CDR2 FQNNGV. V was cut by 5 bases and J by 1 base, with 10 bases left in between. The CDR3 runs to 14 residues. CDR3 loop: CASSPGAGTDTQYF. CDR3 nucleotide sequence: TGTGCCAGCAGCCCAGGGGCCGGCACAGATACGCAGTATTTT.

The V gene is TRBV18, the J gene TRBJ2-2; D is perhaps TRBD1 (5 bases). From germline, CDR1 is KGHSH and CDR2 LQKENI. V was cut by 3 bases and J by 13 bases, with 12 bases left in between. The length of the CDR3 is 12 residues. CDR3 nucleotide sequence: TGTGCCAGCTCACCGCCCCTAAGGGGGCTGTTTTTT. Protein: CASSPPLRGLFF.

This clone occurred once. This chain uses TRBV18 with TRBJ2-4, with D possibly matching TRBD1 (5 bases). Germline V gene sequence: CDR1 KGHSH, CDR2 LQKENI. With 0 bases removed from V and 6 bases from J, the gap between germline ends came to 9 bases. CDR3 size: 14 residues. CDR3 in DNA: TGTGCCAGCTCACCACCGCCAGGGTCAAACATTCAGTACTTC. This codes for CASSPPPGSNIQYF. The whole variable domain, filled in from reference TRBV18 and TRBJ2-4, reads NAGVMQNPRHLVRRRGQEARLRCSPMKGHSHVYWYRQLPEEGLKFMVYLQKENIIDESGMPKERFSAEFPKEGPSILRIQQVVRGDSAAYFCASSPPPGSNIQYFGAGTRLSVL.

The V and J genes are TRBV9 and TRBJ2-1, with 10 positions matching TRBD1. The V segment lost 4 bases and the J segment 6 bases; nucleotides outside the gene matches: 4. The CDR3 contains 14 residues. Per the germline V gene, CDR1 is SGDLS and CDR2 is YYNGEE. CDR3 residues: CASSSWTGGNEQFF. In nucleotides, the CDR3 is TGTGCCAGCAGCTCATGGACAGGGGGCAATGAGCAGTTCTTC.

The chain has TRBV6-5 and TRBJ2-7; the match to TRBD1 covers 7 bases. V lost 8 bases to trimming and J lost 3 bases; unmatched junction nucleotides: 7. This CDR3 contains 13 residues. Germline V CDR1 and CDR2: MNHEY, SVGAGI. The CDR3 sequence: CASRPGQVYEQYF. CDR3 in DNA: TGTGCCAGCCGCCCCGGACAGGTCTACGAGCAGTACTTC.

This clone was counted once. The chain recombines TRBV7-6 with TRBJ2-7; 7 bases align to TRBD2. J was trimmed by 4 bases and V by 5 bases; bases with no gene match: 14. This CDR3 spans 16 amino acids. Looked up from germline, CDR1 is SGHVS and CDR2 is FNYEAQ. CDR3 sequence reads: CASSPTSGGSLYEQYF. Written as DNA, the CDR3 is TGTGCCAGCAGCCCAACCAGTGGCGGGAGTTTGTACGAGCAGTACTTC.

The chain has TRBV28 and TRBJ2-7, with 13 bases aligning to TRBD2. This CDR3 spans 15 amino acids. CDR1 is MDHEN, CDR2 SYDVKM, per germline. The V and J ends lost 5 bases and 4 bases, in that order; junction bases with no gene match: 5. The CDR3 loop is CASSPWTSGSYEQYF. Written as DNA, the CDR3 is TGTGCCAGCAGTCCGTGGACTAGCGGGAGTTACGAGCAGTACTTC.

This clone was observed a single time. The V and J genes are TRBV27 and TRBJ1-3; D gene ambiguous. The CDR3 is 17 amino acids. The ends were cut back, 5 bases at V and 3 bases at J, with 20 bases in the middle. Germline assignment: CDR1 MNHEY and CDR2 SMNVEV (reference sequence). CDR3 coding DNA: TGTGCCAGCAGTCCCCGGGCTCCCAGATTCTTTGGAAACACCATATATTTT. The encoded protein is CASSPRAPRFFGNTIYF.

The chain combines TRBV29-1 with TRBJ2-1; D is undetermined. The CDR3 covers 10 residues. The germline V gene encodes CDR1 SQVTM and CDR2 ANQGSEA. The ends were cut back, 7 bases at V and 8 bases at J, with 9 bases in the middle. DNA of the CDR3: TGCAGCGGGGGTTACGATGAGCAGTTCTTC. Its translation is CSGGYDEQFF.

The chain links TRBV2 to TRBJ1-3; D is uncertain. V was shortened by 3 bases and J by 0 bases, with 6 bases between the two germline ends. The V gene's germline CDR1 is SNHLY and CDR2 FYNNEI. The CDR3 has 14 residues. CDR3 protein: CASSDSRSGNTIYF. The CDR3 nucleotides read TGTGCCAGCAGTGACAGTCGCTCTGGAAACACCATATATTTT.

The chain carries TRBV5-1 and TRBJ1-2; 12 nucleotides align to TRBD1. The CDR3 runs to 16 residues. The germline gives CDR1 SGHRS, CDR2 YFSETQ. The V and J ends lost 0 bases and 8 bases, in that order; junction bases with no gene match: 8. The DNA for the CDR3 is TGCGCCAGCAGCTTGGCCGGGACAGGGGGCTACCTCGGCTACACCTTC. It yields the protein CASSLAGTGGYLGYTF.

V is TRBV2 and J is TRBJ2-5; the D gene is possibly TRBD1 (6 bases). CDR1 and CDR2 from the germline V gene are SNHLY and FYNNEI. This CDR3 contains 15 residues. The ends were cut back, 6 bases at V and 0 bases at J, with 14 bases in the middle. CDR3 sequence reads: CASRGQLLYQETQYF. The CDR3 DNA reads TGTGCCAGCAGAGGACAGTTATTGTACCAAGAGACCCAGTACTTC.

The chain has TRBV10-3 and TRBJ2-3; TRBD2 is a possible D gene (6 bases). V dropped 0 bases and J dropped 10 bases, with 17 bases sitting between them. The CDR3 totals 15 residues. CDR1 is ENHRY, CDR2 SYGVKD, per germline. The DNA of the CDR3 is TGTGCCATCAGTGAGTCAGGGACTCCCAGGGCGCCGCAGTATTTT. The encoded protein is CAISESGTPRAPQYF.

The V and J genes are TRBV5-4 and TRBJ1-1; tentatively, D is TRBD1 (5 bases). Germline V gives CDR1 SGHNT, CDR2 YYREEE (reference sequence). The V and J ends lost 0 bases and 10 bases respectively, with 10 bases between them. The CDR3 runs to 12 residues. CDR3 bases: TGTGCCAGCAGCTTGGGGGCAGGGAGAGCTTTCTTT. This gives the protein CASSLGAGRAFF. The whole variable domain, remainder taken from reference TRBV5-4 and TRBJ1-1, is ETGVTQSPTHLIKTRGQQVTLRCSSQSGHNTVSWYQQALGQGPQFIFQYYREEENGRGNFPPRFSGLQFPNYSSELNVNALELDDSALYLCASSLGAGRAFFGQGTRLTVV.

The chain carries TRBV9 and TRBJ2-7; 10 bases agree with TRBD2. Trimming cost V 3 bases and J 2 bases; bases outside gene matches: 5. Looked up from germline, CDR1 is SGDLS and CDR2 is YYNGEE. The CDR3 extends over 15 amino acids. CDR3 nucleotide sequence: TGTGCCAGCAGCGCTGGAGCGGGAGGGGCCTACGAGCAGTACTTC. This sequence encodes CASSAGAGGAYEQYF.

The V call is TRBV18, the J call TRBJ2-3; 8 nucleotides line up with TRBD2. CDR1 and CDR2 from the germline V gene are KGHSH and LQKENI. The CDR3 contains 15 residues. The J segment lost 1 base and the V segment lost 7 bases, leaving 7 bases of the junction unmatched. CDR3 DNA sequence: TGTGCCAGCTACTTGCGGGGGGCTGGCACAGATACGCAGTATTTT. This translates into CASYLRGAGTDTQYF.

The V and J genes are TRBV18 and TRBJ2-1; 8 bases agree with TRBD2. The CDR3 runs 15 residues. Trimming cost V 4 bases and J 5 bases; bases outside gene matches: 7. Germline V gene sequence: CDR1 KGHSH, CDR2 LQKENI. CDR3 nucleotides: TGTGCCAGCTCACAATCGGGACTAGACAACAATGAGCAGTTCTTC. It specifies CASSQSGLDNNEQFF.

The rearrangement links TRBV29-1 to TRBJ2-5; D unclear. The J call is doubtful: the DNA matches TRBJ2-7 better. The CDR3 totals 14 residues. CDR1 and CDR2 (germline): SQVTM, ANQGSEA. The CDR3 sequence is CSVEAWADRYEQYF. The DNA for the CDR3 is TGCAGCGTTGAAGCTTGGGCAGACCGGTACGAGCAGTACTTC.

The rearrangement uses TRBV28 and TRBJ2-7, with D perhaps TRBD1 or TRBD2 (7 bases each). Germline V lookup: CDR1 MDHEN, CDR2 SYDVKM. CDR3 length: 15 residues. V lost 10 bases and J 1 base, leaving 20 bases between the germline ends. The CDR3 nucleotides are TGTGCCACCACGAGCCCGCAGGGGGGGTCCTACGAGCAGTACTTC. Translated, it gives CATTSPQGGSYEQYF.

This chain uses TRBV28 with TRBJ2-3; TRBD1 matches 9 bases. Trimming removed 7 bases from V and 6 bases from J; junction bases left unmatched: 14. Germline lookup yields CDR1 MDHEN and CDR2 SYDVKM. CDR3 length equals 16 residues. CDR3 residues: CASTSLGTGRGDTQYF. DNA of the CDR3: TGTGCCAGCACCTCCTTAGGGACAGGGCGGGGGGATACGCAGTATTTT.